These 18 T cell receptor beta chains originate from one sample sequenced in a study of blood T cell repertoires in COVID-19. Data came from immunoSEQ multiplex PCR; TCRdb stores just in-frame clones and leaves some out. The sample includes tens of thousands of clones, roughly four fifths of them seen just once. Sequencing was done on a sample of peripheral blood. All receptors come from a human donor in a cohort sampled during active COVID-19.

This clone has a single count. The CDR3 protein is CAGGQSSGELFF. The DNA of the CDR3 is TGTGCCGGCGGACAGTCAAGCGGGGAGCTGTTTTTT. V gene TRBV7-9 combines with J gene TRBJ2-2; possibly TRBD1 for D (6 bases). CDR3 length: 12 amino acids. V shed 11 bases and J shed 7 bases, with 14 bases lying between them. Per germline, CDR1 SEHNR and CDR2 FQNEAQ (reference sequence).

The CDR3 DNA is TGTGCCAGCAGCCCTGGGACTAGCGGGGGGAAAGAGACCCAGTACTTC. The encoded protein is CASSPGTSGGKETQYF. This chain links TRBV11-2 with TRBJ2-5; TRBD2 matches 15 bases. V trimming: 5 bases; J trimming: 3 bases; junction bases outside the gene matches: 4. Germline lookup yields CDR1 SGHAT and CDR2 FQNNGV. The CDR3 totals 16 residues.

V usage is TRBV30 and J usage is TRBJ2-5, with 12 bases aligning to TRBD1. V was clipped by 2 bases and J by 5 bases; unmatched bases: 6. The CDR3 totals 15 residues. Germline CDR1 GTSNPN, CDR2 SVGIG (reference sequence). In nucleotides, the CDR3 is TGTGCCTGGAGTCCGGGACAGGGGGCTCTGGAGACCCAGTACTTC. Its translation: CAWSPGQGALETQYF.

The chain employs TRBV4-3 and TRBJ2-7; TRBD1 might be the D (6 bases). The CDR3 length is 15 residues. Trimming stripped 0 bases from V and 6 bases from J, with 15 bases between. Germline CDR1 LGHNA, CDR2 YSLEER. The CDR3 loop reads CASSQDGRGSSEQYF. The CDR3 nucleotides are TGCGCCAGCAGCCAAGATGGAAGGGGGAGTTCCGAGCAGTACTTC.

This chain joins TRBV30 and TRBJ2-7; the match to TRBD2 covers 8 bases. With 4 bases clipped from V and 3 bases from J, the junction kept 20 bases outside the gene matches. The length of the CDR3 is 18 residues. CDR1 is GTSNPN and CDR2 is SVGIG in the germline V gene (reference sequence). The CDR3 nucleotides are TGTGCCTGGAAACCCTTGTTAGGGGGAGCGGGAGAGTACTACGAGCAGTACTTC. Its protein product is CAWKPLLGGAGEYYEQYF.

V is TRBV7-3 and J is TRBJ1-1; D gene unclear. Trimming took off 2 bases at V and 5 bases at J, with 9 bases between the two ends. Germline CDR1 is SGHTA and CDR2 is FQGTGA. This CDR3 has 13 amino acids. The CDR3 here is CASSLAHRTEAFF. As DNA, the CDR3 is TGTGCCAGCAGCTTAGCCCACCGGACTGAAGCTTTCTTT. Combining the CDR3 with reference TRBV7-3 and TRBJ1-1 gives the whole variable domain GAGVSQTPSNKVTEKGKYVELRCDPISGHTALYWYRQSLGQGPEFLIYFQGTGAADDSGLPNDRFFAVRPEGSVSTLKIQRTERGDSAVYLCASSLAHRTEAFFGQGTRLTVV.

The genes are TRBV3-1 (or the pseudogene TRBV3-2) and TRBJ1-3; D is ambiguous. This CDR3 has 14 residues. Trimming took off 3 bases at V and 2 bases at J, with 8 bases between the two ends. CDR1 is LGHDT and CDR2 is YNNKEL in the germline V gene (reference sequence). Here the CDR3 reads CASSQSGTGNTIYF. CDR3 nucleotides: TGTGCCAGCAGCCAGTCCGGGACTGGAAACACCATATATTTT.

The genes are TRBV2 and TRBJ2-7, with 8 bases lining up with TRBD2. J gave up 5 bases and V 0 bases, and 6 bases lay outside the gene matches. The length of the CDR3 is 15 residues. CDR1 and CDR2 from the germline V gene are SNHLY and FYNNEI. The CDR3 nucleotides read TGTGCCAGCAGTGAAGCGGACGGGGGGGCCGACGAGCAGTACTTC. This encodes CASSEADGGADEQYF.

This clone was recorded only once. The chain recombines TRBV5-5 with TRBJ1-1; D possibly corresponds to TRBD1 (5 bases). CDR3 length: 18 amino acids. V was clipped by 6 bases and J by 1 base, with 25 bases between them. Per the germline V gene, CDR1 is SGHKS and CDR2 is YYEKEE (reference sequence). In DNA form, the CDR3 reads TGTGCCAGCACCCCTACCTCCAGGGAATCGGTAGCGAACACTGAAGCTTTCTTT. This codes for CASTPTSRESVANTEAFF. Based on the CDR3 plus reference TRBV5-5 and TRBJ1-1, the full variable domain is DAGVTQSPTHLIKTRGQQVTLRCSPISGHKSVSWYQQVLGQGPQFIFQYYEKEERGRGNFPDRFSARQFPNYSSELNVNALLLGDSALYLCASTPTSRESVANTEAFFGQGTRLTVV.

This CDR3 reads CASSLASAPGNTIYF. The CDR3 DNA reads TGTGCCAGCAGCTTAGCCAGCGCCCCTGGAAACACCATATATTTT. The chain employs TRBV7-2 and TRBJ1-3; D is ambiguous. With 0 bases removed from V and 2 bases from J, the gap between germline ends came to 8 bases. CDR1 is SGHTA and CDR2 is FQGNSA in the germline V gene. The CDR3 runs to 15 residues.

The chain combines TRBV5-1 with TRBJ2-1; TRBD2 is a possible D gene (6 bases). This CDR3 region has 15 residues. Per germline, CDR1 SGHRS and CDR2 YFSETQ. Between the trimmed V and J ends, which lost 4 bases and 9 bases, there was a span of 20 bases. The CDR3 nucleotides read TGCGCCAGCAGCCTAGCGACGGGAGCCTTAGGTGAGCAGTTCTTC. Translated: CASSLATGALGEQFF.

CDR3 loop: CASSLAGGDYGYTF. The CDR3 DNA is TGTGCCAGCAGCTTAGCCGGGGGGGACTATGGCTACACCTTC. V and J are TRBV7-2 and TRBJ1-2; TRBD1 is a possible D gene (5 bases). There are 14 residues in the CDR3. Trimming removed 0 bases from V and 3 bases from J, with 8 bases in between. Germline lookup yields CDR1 SGHTA and CDR2 FQGNSA.

This rearrangement joins TRBV19 to TRBJ1-3; D uncertain. The CDR3 covers 15 residues. Germline V CDR1 and CDR2: LNHDA, SQIVND (reference sequence). V lost 5 bases and J 0 bases, leaving 11 bases between the germline ends. The CDR3 reads CASSDGGRSGNTIYF. The CDR3 bases are TGTGCCAGTAGTGATGGAGGTCGCTCTGGAAACACCATATATTTT.

This rearrangement joins TRBV7-2 to TRBJ2-5; TRBD1 might be the D (5 bases). The germline CDR1 and CDR2 sequences are SGHTA and FQGNSA. V was shortened by 3 bases and J by 4 bases, with 9 bases between the two germline ends. There are 13 residues in the CDR3. As DNA, the CDR3 is TGTGCCAGCAGCTTGACCCAGGGAGAGACCCAGTACTTC. Its translation: CASSLTQGETQYF.

The chain is built from TRBV6-5 and TRBJ1-2; D is undetermined. CDR3 length equals 12 residues. The ends were cut back, 8 bases at V and 3 bases at J, with 10 bases in the middle. Germline V lookup: CDR1 MNHEY, CDR2 SVGAGI. CDR3 sequence reads: CASDTVYYGYTF. Written as DNA, the CDR3 is TGTGCCAGCGACACTGTTTACTATGGCTACACCTTC.

The chain employs TRBV5-1 and TRBJ1-6; D possibly corresponds to TRBD1 (6 bases). Germline loops: CDR1 SGHRS, CDR2 YFSETQ. CDR3 size: 14 residues. V was trimmed by 3 bases and J by 10 bases, leaving 14 bases between them. The CDR3 here is CASSSRDIRSPLHF. The CDR3 region has the DNA TGCGCCAGCAGCTCCCGGGACATAAGATCACCCCTCCACTTT.

This clone was counted many times. The chain carries TRBV7-9 and TRBJ2-3, with 9 bases that match TRBD1. CDR1 is SEHNR, CDR2 FQNEAQ, per germline (reference sequence). This CDR3 spans 16 amino acids. J was trimmed by 0 bases and V by 4 bases; bases with no gene match: 5. The CDR3 DNA reads as TGTGCCAGCAGCTCGCGGACAGGGGAGAGCACAGATACGCAGTATTTT. Translation: CASSSRTGESTDTQYF.

The rearrangement uses TRBV10-3 and TRBJ2-6; TRBD1 matches at 8 bases. Germline V CDR1 and CDR2: ENHRY, SYGVKD. The trim removed 4 bases at V and 1 base at J, leaving 9 bases unmatched. This CDR3 is 18 amino acids long. CDR3 in DNA: TGTGCCATCAGTGTAAGAAGGACAGGGCCGTCTGGGGCCAACGTCCTGACTTTC. Protein: CAISVRRTGPSGANVLTF.